This T cell receptor (beta chain) was sequenced during a study of tumor-infiltrating lymphocytes in primary liver carcinoma. Study information: The cohort consisted of patients whose primary liver carcinoma was surgically resected.

CDR1 and CDR2 from the germline V gene are MNHNY and SVGAGI (reference sequence). CDR3 length equals 18 residues. Germline DNA was extracted alongside blood RNA, which was obtained from unsorted whole blood. The researchers produced TCR beta cDNA from approximately 460 ng total RNA with a constant-region primer. Generation of the TCR beta libraries relied on three nested multiplex PCR rounds using slightly modified ARM-PCR. With TRBV1-TRBV30 forward primers and a C-beta reverse primer, the first two PCR rounds were run for around 11 cycles each. TCRdb re-analysed the multiplex PCR reads in MiXCR, keeping a single row per CDR3 protein. The sample has roughly 330,000 distinct CDR3 sequences; 65% are singletons. As concerns this clonotype: Its specificity is not known. This may be a read error: a much more frequent sequence differs by one nucleotide.

Study results and caveats: Reduced overlap was seen in tumor-adjacent and tumor-blood pairs versus tumor region pairs. The top-250-clone fraction was significantly higher in tumors than in blood (p = 0.039).

The receptor was derived from a man aged 40-49 years with primary liver carcinoma and hepatitis B virus infection. The rearrangement joins TRBV6-6 to TRBJ2-3; 10 bases fit TRBD2. Source material: peripheral blood. For the CDR3, the DNA is TGTGCCAGCAGTTCGACGGGGCTGAGCGGGAGGGCCACAGATAGGCAGTATTTT. Protein product: CASSSTGLSGRATDRQYF.